Listed below are T cell receptor beta chains from one sample, sequenced in a study of CD8+CD57+ T cells in acquired aplastic anemia. TCRdb analysed the reads with MiXCR anew, one entry per CDR3 protein. This table has 50,000 to 70,000 distinct CDR3 sequences, about 54% appearing once. The sequencing input was sorted CD4+, CD8+, or CD8+CD57+ T cells (not recorded which) from PBMCs. These receptors all stem from a human donor in good health, serving as a control. Each CDR3 is given with its conserved first and last residue. Each record gives: clone size, D gene, J gene, V gene, CDR3 protein, CDR3 DNA. D genes are given only for firm matches. Some rows have no size entry. The others give once, few or many, or a class for an expanded clone.

size: NA; D: TRBD1; J: TRBJ1-3; V: TRBV19; CDR3: CASRGTALSGNTIYF; DNA: TGTGCCAGTAGGGGGACAGCGCTCTCTGGAAACACCATATATTTT
size: NA; D: NA; J: TRBJ1-3; V: TRBV11-1; CDR3: CGSSLVLADSGNTIYF; DNA: TGTGGCAGCAGCTTAGTATTGGCAGACTCTGGAAACACCATATATTTT
size: NA; D: TRBD1; J: TRBJ1-2; V: TRBV20-1; CDR3: CSAETGGSYGYTF; DNA: TGCAGTGCTGAGACAGGGGGCTCCTATGGCTACACCTTC
size: NA; D: NA; J: TRBJ2-5; V: TRBV19; CDR3: CASKGRVVWETQYF; DNA: TGTGCCAGTAAGGGACGCGTGGTCTGGGAGACCCAGTACTTC
size: NA; D: NA; J: TRBJ1-2; V: TRBV10-3; CDR3: CAISESNFNYGYTF; DNA: TGTGCCATCAGTGAGTCGAACTTTAACTATGGCTACACCTTC
size: NA; D: NA; J: TRBJ1-6; V: TRBV20-1; CDR3: CSATPGGNSPLHF; DNA: TGCAGTGCCACCCCGGGGGGAAATTCACCCCTCCACTTT
size: NA; D: TRBD2; J: TRBJ2-3; V: TRBV29-1; CDR3: CSVPTSGSLASDTQYF; DNA: TGCAGCGTCCCGACTAGCGGGAGTTTAGCTTCAGATACGCAGTATTTT
size: NA; D: TRBD2; J: TRBJ2-5; V: TRBV10-2; CDR3: CASTRVAGSQETQYF; DNA: TGCGCCAGTACCCGGGTAGCGGGGAGCCAAGAGACCCAGTACTTC
size: NA; D: TRBD2; J: TRBJ2-2; V: TRBV24-1; CDR3: CATSDPPIAGETGELFF; DNA: TGTGCCACCAGTGATCCCCCCATAGCGGGAGAAACCGGGGAGCTGTTTTTT
size: many; D: NA; J: TRBJ1-2; V: TRBV12-3/TRBV12-4; CDR3: CASSLEGYGYTF; DNA: TGTGCCAGCAGTCTCGAGGGATATGGCTACACCTTC
size: NA; D: NA; J: TRBJ1-6; V: TRBV25-1; CDR3: CASSEAAGAYNSPLHF; DNA: TGTGCCAGCAGTGAAGCGGCGGGCGCCTATAATTCACCCCTCCACTTT
size: many; D: NA; J: TRBJ1-2; V: TRBV6-1; CDR3: CASSDRGAYGYTF; DNA: TGTGCCAGCAGTGATCGGGGCGCCTATGGCTACACCTTC
size: NA; D: NA; J: TRBJ1-5; V: TRBV2; CDR3: CASSPRTGTNQPQHF; DNA: TGTGCCAGCAGCCCCCGGACGGGAACCAATCAGCCCCAGCATTTT
size: NA; D: TRBD1; J: TRBJ1-2; V: TRBV10-3; CDR3: CAIKGVRDRDNYGYTF; DNA: TGTGCCATCAAGGGCGTAAGGGACAGAGATAACTATGGCTACACCTTC
size: NA; D: TRBD1; J: TRBJ2-7; V: TRBV6-1; CDR3: CASSPRRGQGLKYEQYF; DNA: TGTGCCAGCAGTCCCAGAAGAGGACAGGGGCTGAAGTACGAGCAGTACTTC
size: NA; D: TRBD1; J: TRBJ1-4; V: TRBV10-3; CDR3: CAISDNDRGAYNEKLFF; DNA: TGTGCCATCAGCGATAACGACAGGGGGGCCTACAATGAAAAACTGTTTTTT
size: many; D: TRBD2; J: TRBJ2-7; V: TRBV6-5; CDR3: CASSYKGLAGSYEQYF; DNA: TGTGCCAGCAGTTACAAAGGACTAGCGGGCTCCTACGAGCAGTACTTC
size: once; D: NA; J: TRBJ1-1; V: TRBV19; CDR3: CASRRGDRMNTEAFF; DNA: TGTGCCAGTAGAAGAGGGGATAGGATGAACACTGAAGCTTTCTTT
size: few; D: TRBD1; J: TRBJ2-5; V: TRBV24-1; CDR3: CATSLQGETQYF; DNA: TGTGCCACCAGTCTACAGGGGGAGACCCAGTACTTC
size: NA; D: NA; J: TRBJ2-1; V: TRBV11-2; CDR3: CASSPANTGKGINEQFF; DNA: TGTGCCAGCAGCCCCGCCAACACGGGAAAAGGGATTAATGAGCAGTTCTTC